This T cell receptor (beta chain) is drawn from a study of OX40 agonist ivuxolimab in advanced cancers. Study-level information: The mean age was roughly 60 years, ranging from roughly 23 to 80, with around four fifths of participants male. Study-wide results and limits: There were, on average, more expanded clones in CD8+ T cells than in CD4+.

Method: immunoSEQ multiplex PCR; TCRdb's copy keeps in-frame clones and lacks some. The profile shows roughly 46,000 clones, about nine tenths of them singletons. Concerning this clone: No antigen is known for it.

This CDR3 has 15 amino acids. The specimen comprised CD4+ or CD8+ T cells sorted from blood, sampled in a trial of the OX40 agonist ivuxolimab. The V and J genes are TRBV21-1 and TRBJ2-1. TRBV21-1 counts as a pseudogene. This clonotype originated in an adult with an advanced solid tumor such as melanoma, head and neck, liver or kidney cancer. CDR3 sequence: CASSKLDVLGDEQFF. For the CDR3, the DNA is TGTGCCAGCAGCAAACTTGACGTCCTCGGCGATGAGCAGTTCTTC.